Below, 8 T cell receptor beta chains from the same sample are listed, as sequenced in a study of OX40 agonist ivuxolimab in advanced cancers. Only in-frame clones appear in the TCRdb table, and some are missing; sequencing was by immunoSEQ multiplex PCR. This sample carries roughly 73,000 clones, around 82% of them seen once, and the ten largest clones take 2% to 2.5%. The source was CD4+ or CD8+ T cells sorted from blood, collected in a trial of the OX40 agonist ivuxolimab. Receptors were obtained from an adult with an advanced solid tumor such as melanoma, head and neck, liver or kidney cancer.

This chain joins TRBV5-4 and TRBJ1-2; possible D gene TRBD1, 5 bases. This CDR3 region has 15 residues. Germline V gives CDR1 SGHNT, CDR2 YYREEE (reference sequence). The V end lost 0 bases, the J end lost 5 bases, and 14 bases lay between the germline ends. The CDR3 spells CASSLDRDRAYGYTF. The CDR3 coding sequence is TGTGCCAGCAGCTTGGACCGGGACCGTGCTTATGGCTACACCTTC.

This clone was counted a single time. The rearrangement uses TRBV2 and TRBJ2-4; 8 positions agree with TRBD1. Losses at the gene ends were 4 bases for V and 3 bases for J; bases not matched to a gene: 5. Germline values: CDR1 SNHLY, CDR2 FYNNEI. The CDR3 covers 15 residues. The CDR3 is CASSASQGVKNIQYF. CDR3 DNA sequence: TGTGCCAGCAGTGCGTCACAGGGGGTCAAAAACATTCAGTACTTC.

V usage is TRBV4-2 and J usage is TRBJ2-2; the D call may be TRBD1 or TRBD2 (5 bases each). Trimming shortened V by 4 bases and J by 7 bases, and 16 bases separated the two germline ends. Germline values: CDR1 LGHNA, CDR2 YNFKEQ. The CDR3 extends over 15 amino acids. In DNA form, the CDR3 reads TGTGCCAGCAGCCGAGGGGAAGGTTCTGGCGGGGAGCTGTTTTTT. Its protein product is CASSRGEGSGGELFF.

CDR3 region: CASSPGHQETQYF. For the CDR3, the DNA is TGTGCCAGCAGCCCAGGACACCAAGAGACCCAGTACTTC. V and J are TRBV11-2 and TRBJ2-5; D remains unclear. The CDR3 sequence is 13 residues long. Germline V CDR1 and CDR2: SGHAT, FQNNGV. Trimming stripped 5 bases from V and 0 bases from J, with 7 bases between.

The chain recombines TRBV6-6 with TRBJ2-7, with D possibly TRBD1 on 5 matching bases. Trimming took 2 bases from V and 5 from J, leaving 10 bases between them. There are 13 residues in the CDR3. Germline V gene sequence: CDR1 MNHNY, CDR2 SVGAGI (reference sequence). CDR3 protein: CASSYGLDNEQYF. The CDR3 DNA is TGTGCCAGCAGTTACGGTCTGGACAACGAGCAGTACTTC.

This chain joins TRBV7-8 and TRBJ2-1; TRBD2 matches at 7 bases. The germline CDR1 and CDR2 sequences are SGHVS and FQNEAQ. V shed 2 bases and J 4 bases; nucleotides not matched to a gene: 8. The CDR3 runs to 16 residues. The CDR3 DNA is TGTGCCAGCAGCTTAACCTTGCGGGAGTCGTACAATGAGCAGTTCTTC. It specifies CASSLTLRESYNEQFF.

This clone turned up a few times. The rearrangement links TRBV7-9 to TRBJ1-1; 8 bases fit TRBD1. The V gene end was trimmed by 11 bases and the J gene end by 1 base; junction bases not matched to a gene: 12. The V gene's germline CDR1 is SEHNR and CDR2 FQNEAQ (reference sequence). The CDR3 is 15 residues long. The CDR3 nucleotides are TGTGCCCAGGGGGCAGGGGCCGGAGGGAACACTGAAGCTTTCTTT. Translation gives CAQGAGAGGNTEAFF.

The DNA for the CDR3 is TGTGCCAGTAGTCCTCGGACAGGGGGAAAAGAGACCCAGTACTTC. This sequence encodes CASSPRTGGKETQYF. The chain employs TRBV19 and TRBJ2-5; 10 bases are a match to TRBD1. The CDR3 runs to 15 residues. Trimming cost V 5 bases and J 3 bases; bases outside gene matches: 6. The germline V gene encodes CDR1 LNHDA and CDR2 SQIVND (reference sequence).